The 28 T cell receptor beta chains below come from one sample, sequenced in a study of blood T cells in healthy people across ages. A second PCR of roughly 7 to 11 cycles used a sample-barcoded 5' primer and a J-beta primer mix. TCRdb passed the 5' RACE reads through MiXCR, listing each CDR3 protein once. The sample holds about 1,400,000 distinct CDR3 sequences, 59% seen once. The specimen was blood. These receptors originate from a man aged 18 to 30 in good health.

This rearrangement joins TRBV6-5 to TRBJ1-2, with no clear D. This CDR3 is built from 13 residues. Trimming shortened V by 3 bases and J by 2 bases, and 7 bases separated the two germline ends. Germline CDR1 is MNHEY and CDR2 is SVGAGI. DNA of the CDR3: TGTGCCAGCAGTTATAAACAGAACTATGGCTACACCTTC. Translating gives CASSYKQNYGYTF.

The rearrangement uses TRBV28 and TRBJ2-1, with TRBD1 matching 7 bases. Looked up from germline, CDR1 is MDHEN and CDR2 is SYDVKM. The CDR3 is 16 amino acids. V lost 2 bases to trimming and J lost 9 bases; unmatched junction nucleotides: 13. Written as DNA, the CDR3 is TGTGCCAGCAGTTTAGAGACAGGGAAATCAATACGTGAGCAGTTCTTC. Its protein product is CASSLETGKSIREQFF.

This clonotype came up a few times. Here the CDR3 reads CSATVLTDTQYF. The CDR3 bases are TGCAGTGCTACAGTTTTGACAGATACGCAGTATTTT. This rearrangement joins TRBV20-1 to TRBJ2-3; no reliable D call. This CDR3 is built from 12 residues. Germline V gene data show CDR1 as DFQATT and CDR2 as SNEGSKA (reference sequence). V was trimmed by 4 bases and J by 3 bases, leaving 8 bases between them.

This chain uses TRBV20-1 with TRBJ1-1, with D possibly TRBD1 on 5 matching bases. CDR3 length: 13 amino acids. Germline V CDR1 and CDR2: DFQATT, SNEGSKA (reference sequence). V was trimmed by 3 bases and J by 10 bases, leaving 18 bases between them. The CDR3 region has the DNA TGCAGTGCTAGGGACGACAGCCGGCGGGGAGCTTTCTTT. This translates into CSARDDSRRGAFF.

V and J are TRBV27 and TRBJ1-3; 10 positions agree with TRBD1. The CDR3 has 15 residues. Germline-derived CDR1 and CDR2 are MNHEY and SMNVEV (reference sequence). Trimming at V came to 7 bases and at J to 3 bases, leaving 6 bases not matched to a gene. Here the CDR3 DNA reads TGTGCCAGCAAGTCCGGGACAGGGGTTGGAAACACCATATATTTT. Translated, it gives CASKSGTGVGNTIYF.

The rearrangement joins TRBV7-8 to TRBJ2-7, with a weak D call TRBD2 (5 bases). Near its end, the DNA agrees better with TRBJ2-4, so the J call may be wrong. Per the germline V gene, CDR1 is SGHVS and CDR2 is FQNEAQ. The CDR3 totals 16 residues. DNA of the CDR3: TGTGCCAGCAGCAAAGAGGGAAGGGCAGCTATAAACATTCAGTACTTC. Translation: CASSKEGRAAINIQYF.

The chain carries TRBV3-1 and TRBJ2-3; no clear D. CDR3 size: 13 residues. Germline CDR1 reads LGHDT; CDR2 reads YNNKEL (reference sequence). Trimming removed 1 base at V and 6 bases at J, with 8 bases between. The CDR3 DNA reads TGTGCCAGCAGCCAAGTTATCGGGGATACGCAGTATTTT. It yields the protein CASSQVIGDTQYF.

This clonotype was observed a few times. The V gene is TRBV20-1, the J gene TRBJ2-5; 10 nucleotides match TRBD2. TRBJ2-7 explains the end of the DNA better; the J call may be wrong. This CDR3 has 14 residues. In germline, CDR1 is DFQATT, CDR2 SNEGSKA (reference sequence). CDR3: CSARPLAGADEQYF. CDR3 bases: TGCAGTGCTAGACCCCTAGCGGGAGCTGACGAGCAGTACTTC.

Regarding this clonotype: One end of the junction does not line up with germline, which may come from a read error. V gene TRBV28 combines with J gene TRBJ1-3, with D possibly matching TRBD1 (6 bases). This CDR3 is 16 amino acids long. Germline CDR1 reads MDHEN; CDR2 reads SYDVKM. The CDR3, as DNA: TGTGCCAGCAGTTTTTCCCCGGACAGCGATGGAAACACCACATATTTT. Its protein product is CASSFSPDSDGNTTYF.

This clonotype was observed a few times. The chain has TRBV7-2 and TRBJ2-1; 10 positions agree with TRBD1. V lost 2 bases and J lost 8; bases outside the gene matches: 6. The CDR3 covers 15 residues. Germline loops: CDR1 SGHTA, CDR2 FQGNSA. The CDR3 spells CASSLSRQGADEQFF. DNA of the CDR3: TGTGCCAGCAGCTTAAGTCGACAGGGGGCAGATGAGCAGTTCTTC.

The V call is TRBV6-2 or TRBV6-3, the J call TRBJ2-3; D gene ambiguous. V was clipped by 6 bases and J by 0 bases, with 10 bases between them. Germline V gives CDR1 MNHEY, CDR2 SVGEGT. The CDR3 sequence is 14 residues long. The CDR3 DNA is TGTGCCAGCAGCATTCCGGATAGCACAGATACGCAGTATTTT. Translating gives CASSIPDSTDTQYF.

CDR3 loop: CASSPGTGLDYGYTF. The CDR3 DNA is TGTGCCAGCAGTCCGGGGACAGGTCTAGACTATGGCTACACCTTC. V and J are TRBV27 and TRBJ1-2; TRBD1 agrees at 8 bases. Germline V gene data show CDR1 as MNHEY and CDR2 as SMNVEV (reference sequence). This CDR3 is built from 15 residues. Trimming cost V 5 bases and J 3 bases; bases outside gene matches: 8.

The rearrangement joins TRBV20-1 to TRBJ2-7, with D unresolved. This CDR3 has 16 amino acids. CDR1 is DFQATT, CDR2 SNEGSKA, per germline (reference sequence). V was shortened by 0 bases and J by 3 bases, with 18 bases between the two germline ends. CDR3 protein: CSARDETAYRLYEQYF. As DNA, the CDR3 is TGCAGTGCTAGAGATGAAACAGCCTATCGTCTCTACGAGCAGTACTTC.

The chain joins TRBV7-2 to TRBJ2-2; TRBD1 or TRBD2 may be the D gene (6 bases each). Deletions cut 5 bases from V and 7 bases from J, with 11 bases between. The CDR3 length is 13 residues. Germline CDR1 and CDR2: SGHTA and FQGNSA. The CDR3 here is CASSGGPNGELFF. In nucleotides, the CDR3 is TGTGCCAGCAGCGGGGGGCCGAACGGGGAGCTGTTTTTT.

This sequence joins TRBV9 and TRBJ2-1; TRBD2 matches at 11 bases. Germline values: CDR1 SGDLS, CDR2 YYNGEE. This CDR3 has 16 amino acids. The junction had 2 bases not matched to a gene; V was cut back by 0 bases and J by 3 bases. The chain's CDR3 is CASSVAGLAGYNEQFF. The CDR3 nucleotides are TGTGCCAGCAGCGTAGCTGGACTAGCGGGCTACAATGAGCAGTTCTTC.

The V gene is TRBV6-5, the J gene TRBJ1-4; D ambiguous. V shed 0 bases and J shed 3 bases, with 2 bases lying between them. Germline lookup yields CDR1 MNHEY and CDR2 SVGAGI. This CDR3 is built from 13 residues. CDR3 sequence (DNA): TGTGCCAGCAGTTACTCGGCTAATGAAAAACTGTTTTTT. The encoded protein is CASSYSANEKLFF.

The sample holds one count of this clonotype. Here the CDR3 DNA reads TGTGCCAGCAGTTACGGGCCGGGAGGGCCCTACGAGCAGTACTTC. It is translated as CASSYGPGGPYEQYF. This sequence joins TRBV6-5 and TRBJ2-7, with 8 positions matching TRBD2. The germline gives CDR1 MNHEY, CDR2 SVGAGI. This CDR3 has 15 residues. Trimming removed 2 bases from V and 2 bases from J; junction bases left unmatched: 5.

The chain couples TRBV29-1 to TRBJ2-2; 8 bases agree with TRBD2. J lost 5 bases, V lost 1 base, and 9 bases had no gene match. CDR3 length equals 16 residues. The germline V gene encodes CDR1 SQVTM and CDR2 ANQGSEA. The CDR3 DNA is TGCAGCGTTGAAGCCTCGAGCGGGAGCTTAACCGGGGAGCTGTTTTTT. Translating it yields CSVEASSGSLTGELFF.

This chain connects TRBV20-1 to TRBJ1-2, with D uncertain. The CDR3 totals 13 residues. Germline loops: CDR1 DFQATT, CDR2 SNEGSKA (reference sequence). Trimming cost V 3 bases and J 7 bases, with 15 bases left between them. The CDR3 protein is CSASAGPSRGYTF. The DNA of the CDR3 is TGCAGTGCTAGCGCGGGCCCTTCACGTGGCTACACCTTC.

The V and J genes are TRBV20-1 and TRBJ1-5; 8 nucleotides line up with TRBD1. V was pared by 4 bases and J by 7 bases, with 12 bases of the junction left unmatched. From germline, CDR1 is DFQATT and CDR2 SNEGSKA (reference sequence). This CDR3 is 15 amino acids long. CDR3 protein: CSATGQGRRGQPQHF. CDR3 sequence (DNA): TGCAGTGCTACAGGACAGGGACGACGTGGCCAGCCCCAGCATTTT.

V usage is TRBV15 and J usage is TRBJ2-1, with 9 bases lining up with TRBD1. J lost 7 bases, V lost 4 bases, and 5 bases had no gene match. Germline V gene sequence: CDR1 LNHNV, CDR2 YYDKDF (reference sequence). There are 14 residues in the CDR3. The CDR3 loop is CATSTRQGENEQFF. The DNA of the CDR3 is TGTGCCACCAGCACCCGACAGGGGGAAAATGAGCAGTTCTTC.

In its sample, this clonotype was seen a few times. The chain has TRBV5-1 and TRBJ1-2; tentatively, D is TRBD1 (5 bases). The germline V gene has CDR1 SGHRS and CDR2 YFSETQ. V was clipped by 1 base and J by 3 bases, with 19 bases between them. This CDR3 has 17 amino acids. For the CDR3, the DNA is TGCGCCAGCAGCTTGCGAAGTTCGCCAGGGCAAGACTATGGCTACACCTTC. Translated: CASSLRSSPGQDYGYTF. Drawing the rest from reference TRBV5-1 and TRBJ1-2, the complete variable domain is KAGVTQTPRYLIKTRGQQVTLSCSPISGHRSVSWYQQTPGQGLQFLFEYFSETQRNKGNFPGRFSGRQFSNSRSEMNVSTLELGDSALYLCASSLRSSPGQDYGYTFGSGTRLTVV.

This clonotype has only a few counts. J is TRBJ2-7 and V is TRBV9; a possible D gene is TRBD2 (6 bases). Trimming left V 3 bases short and J 0 bases short, with 10 bases between. The length of the CDR3 is 14 residues. In germline, CDR1 is SGDLS, CDR2 YYNGEE. Here the CDR3 DNA reads TGTGCCAGCAGCGCCGGGGGTAGCTCCTACGAGCAGTACTTC. Translating it yields CASSAGGSSYEQYF.

The chain employs TRBV7-6 and TRBJ2-1; tentative D call: TRBD1 (6 bases). The V gene lost 5 bases and the J gene lost 5 bases, with 16 bases spanning the gap. Germline V gene lookup returns CDR1 SGHVS and CDR2 FNYEAQ. This CDR3 comprises 15 residues. As DNA, the CDR3 is TGTGCCAGCAGCCATAGGACAGAGGCGGACAATGAGCAGTTCTTC. Protein: CASSHRTEADNEQFF.

J is TRBJ2-2 and V is TRBV7-2; D tentatively reads TRBD1 or TRBD2 (6 bases each). Germline CDR1 reads SGHTA; CDR2 reads FQGNSA. CDR3 length equals 16 residues. V was shortened by 3 bases and J by 4 bases, with 15 bases between the two germline ends. This CDR3 reads CASSFLAGHPTGELFF. CDR3 nucleotide sequence: TGTGCCAGCAGCTTCCTGGCGGGACACCCCACCGGGGAGCTGTTTTTT.

In its sample, this clonotype was seen a few times. V gene TRBV27 combines with J gene TRBJ2-7; 8 nucleotides line up with TRBD1. CDR3 length equals 14 residues. The ends lost 2 bases at V and 3 bases at J; junction bases unmatched: 3. From germline, CDR1 is MNHEY and CDR2 SMNVEV (reference sequence). CDR3 sequence: CASSLRGTGYEQYF. The CDR3 DNA reads TGTGCCAGCAGTTTACGGGGGACAGGCTACGAGCAGTACTTC.

This chain joins TRBV10-3 and TRBJ2-1; TRBD1 might be the D (5 bases). The germline V gene encodes CDR1 ENHRY and CDR2 SYGVKD. The V and J ends lost 2 bases and 13 bases respectively, with 15 bases between them. This CDR3 comprises 13 residues. The CDR3 nucleotides read TGTGCCATCAGTGAGGAAGGGGAAGAGACCCAGTTCTTC. It yields the protein CAISEEGEETQFF.

The V and J genes are TRBV20-1 and TRBJ2-7; the match to TRBD1 covers 8 bases. From germline, CDR1 is DFQATT and CDR2 SNEGSKA (reference sequence). Losses at the gene ends were 6 bases for V and 0 bases for J; bases not matched to a gene: 10. The CDR3 is 15 amino acids. The CDR3 is CSAEWTGSSSYEQYF. DNA of the CDR3: TGCAGTGCGGAATGGACAGGGAGCTCCTCCTACGAGCAGTACTTC.